A selection of T cell receptor beta chains follows, all from one sample in a study of blood T cell repertoires in COVID-19. Measured with immunoSEQ multiplex PCR; TCRdb has only the in-frame clones, and not every one. The data contain 70,000 to 85,000 clones, almost 85% of them seen just once; the ten biggest clones take up roughly a fifth. The sequencing sample was made of peripheral blood. The receptor set was obtained from a human donor in a cohort sampled during active COVID-19. Each CDR3 is given with its conserved first and last residue. Fields, in order: V gene, clone size, J gene, D gene, CDR3 DNA, CDR3 protein. The D gene is left open where the match is weak. The listing skips clone size in some rows; elsewhere it reads once, few, many or a size class.

TRBV24-1	NA	TRBJ1-2	TRBD1	TGTGCCACCAGTGGACGGACAGGGGATAACTATGGCTACACCTTC	CATSGRTGDNYGYTF
TRBV16	few	TRBJ2-5	TRBD1	TGTGCCAGCAGCCCAACAGGGGCCGAGACCCAGTACTTC	CASSPTGAETQYF
TRBV15	NA	TRBJ1-5	NA	TGTGCCACCAGCAGTTTTGTGGCAGCACTAAATCAGCCCCAGCATTTT	CATSSFVAALNQPQHF
TRBV18	NA	TRBJ1-2	TRBD1	TGTGCCAGCTCACCACCTACGGACAGGGGCTCTGGCTACACCTTC	CASSPPTDRGSGYTF
TRBV19	NA	TRBJ2-7	TRBD1	TGTGCCAGTAGTATACCGGGACAGGTATACGAGCAGTACTTC	CASSIPGQVYEQYF
TRBV3-1/TRBV3-2	NA	TRBJ1-5	NA	TGTGCCAGCAGCCAAGAAGGAGGACAGCCCCAGCATTTT	CASSQEGGQPQHF
TRBV7-2	NA	TRBJ1-1	NA	TGTGCCAGCAGCACCACACCCTCGACAGGAGGCACTGAAGCTTTCTTT	CASSTTPSTGGTEAFF
TRBV10-3	NA	TRBJ1-5	NA	TGTGCCAGCGGGACTGCCGATAGCAATCAGCCCCAGCATTTT	CASGTADSNQPQHF
TRBV24-1	NA	TRBJ2-5	TRBD2	TGTGCCACCAGTGACGGGCTAGCGGGGGCCCCTTTCCAAGAGACCCAGTACTTC	CATSDGLAGAPFQETQYF
TRBV9	NA	TRBJ2-5	NA	TGTGCCAGCAGCTCACAAGAGACCCAGTACTTC	CASSSQETQYF
TRBV21-1	many	TRBJ2-1	NA	TGTGCCAGCAGCAAAGCAGGGGTGAGGCTTGAGCAGTTCTTC	CASSKAGVRLEQFF
TRBV5-1	NA	TRBJ2-5	NA	TGCGCCAGTCATTGGAGACCGACAGGCGGTGAGACCCAGTACTTC	CASHWRPTGGETQYF
TRBV2	NA	TRBJ1-6	NA	TGTGCCAGCAACGAACAGGGAAGTTTCGCTGCTTCACCCCTCCACTTT	CASNEQGSFAASPLHF
TRBV19	NA	TRBJ2-3	TRBD1	TGTGCCAGTAGTATTCCCCCAGGGGGCAGTAGCACAGATACGCAGTATTTT	CASSIPPGGSSTDTQYF
TRBV10-3	NA	TRBJ2-3	TRBD2	TGTGCCATCAGTGAAGGTAGCGGGGACACAGATACGCAGTATTTT	CAISEGSGDTDTQYF